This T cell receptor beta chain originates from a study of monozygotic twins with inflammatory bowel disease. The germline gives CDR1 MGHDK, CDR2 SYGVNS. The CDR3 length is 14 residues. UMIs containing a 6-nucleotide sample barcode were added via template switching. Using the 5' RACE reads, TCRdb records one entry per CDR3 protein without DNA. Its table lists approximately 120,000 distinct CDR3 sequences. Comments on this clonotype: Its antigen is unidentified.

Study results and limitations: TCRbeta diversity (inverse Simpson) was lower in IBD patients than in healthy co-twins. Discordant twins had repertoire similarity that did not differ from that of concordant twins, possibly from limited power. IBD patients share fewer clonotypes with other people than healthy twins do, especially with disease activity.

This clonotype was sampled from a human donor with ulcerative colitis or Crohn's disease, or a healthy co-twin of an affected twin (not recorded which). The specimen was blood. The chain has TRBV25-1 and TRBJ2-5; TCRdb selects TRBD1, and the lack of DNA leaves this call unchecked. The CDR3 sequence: CASSAQVYQETQYF.